This entry features one TCR beta chain sequence. Its matching antigen is unknown. The authors made TCR beta libraries by quantitative 5'-RACE with molecular barcodes. TCRdb recomputed calls from the 5' RACE reads with MiXCR, one row per CDR3 protein. Of 650,000 to 800,000 distinct CDR3 sequences listed, roughly 19% are singletons. The CDR3 is made up of 14 amino acids. Trimming took 7 bases from V and 4 from J, leaving 16 bases between them. This entry is derived from a study of CD8 T cells in ankylosing spondylitis. Study results and limitations: CD8+ by phenotype, disease-linked clones were relatively rare in peripheral blood. A TCR beta motif of 8 or 9 highly homologous variants appeared characteristic of ankylosing spondylitis blood. The study looked at matched synovial fluid samples from ankylosing spondylitis patients. Disease-linked clones were reported to be significantly enriched there. Earlier reports found some motif variants in synovial fluid and blood in reactive arthritis.

The chain carries TRBV12-3 or TRBV12-4 and TRBJ2-5, with D perhaps being TRBD1 or TRBD2 (5 bases each). This sequence was found in a male donor with ankylosing spondylitis. The specimen was blood, either unsorted or a sorted T cell fraction (not recorded which). The CDR3 spells CASTRIGTPETQYF. CDR3 DNA: TGTGCCAGCACCAGAATCGGGACCCCAGAGACCCAGTACTTC.